The 32 T cell receptor beta chains reported below all come from one sample, sequenced in a study of T-cell memory formation after mild COVID-19. From the 5' RACE reads, TCRdb called clonotypes with MiXCR, one entry per CDR3 protein. The data contain fewer than 150,000 distinct CDR3 sequences, more than 13% of them seen just once; the ten biggest clones take up more than 25%. The sample comprised PBMCs or a T cell subset sorted from them (not recorded which). The receptors derive from an adult woman who had mild COVID-19 (a few samples of this study predate the infection). Cell type and time point are not known.

The table lists this clonotype with a few counts. The chain is built from TRBV10-2 and TRBJ1-1, with D perhaps TRBD1 (5 bases). The germline CDR1 and CDR2 sequences are WSHSY and SAAADI. This CDR3 is built from 12 residues. Trimming stripped 4 bases from V and 7 bases from J, with 10 bases between. CDR3 sequence: CASSGGTFEAFF. The CDR3 DNA follows: TGCGCCAGCAGTGGGGGGACTTTTGAAGCTTTCTTT.

The chain employs TRBV18 and TRBJ2-5; 10 nucleotides match TRBD2. Germline trimming cut 6 bases from V and 4 bases from J; bases unmatched to any gene: 5. This CDR3 is built from 14 residues. Per germline, CDR1 KGHSH and CDR2 LQKENI. The DNA of the CDR3 is TGTGCCAGCTCTGGAAGCGGGAGGGGAGAGACCCAGTACTTC. Amino acids: CASSGSGRGETQYF.

This clonotype was observed a handful of times. The chain combines TRBV29-1 with TRBJ2-7; D may be TRBD2 (7 bases). Germline V gene sequence: CDR1 SQVTM, CDR2 ANQGSEA. The CDR3 extends over 13 amino acids. The V end was cut by 6 bases, the J end by 0 bases, with 12 bases between. The CDR3 spells CSVLADSSYEQYF. DNA for the CDR3: TGCAGCGTCCTAGCGGACAGCTCCTACGAGCAGTACTTC.

The gene calls are TRBV24-1 and TRBJ1-1; no firm D call. Looked up from germline, CDR1 is KGHDR and CDR2 is SFDVKD. CDR3 length equals 14 residues. V lost 2 bases and J 0 bases, leaving 6 bases between the germline ends. The CDR3 region is CATSDSGMNTEAFF. The DNA for the CDR3 is TGTGCCACCAGTGATTCTGGAATGAACACTGAAGCTTTCTTT.

J is TRBJ2-7 and V is TRBV7-3; tentatively, D is TRBD1 (5 bases). From germline, CDR1 is SGHTA and CDR2 FQGTGA. V was cut by 5 bases and J by 3 bases, with 14 bases left in between. This CDR3 region has 14 residues. The DNA for the CDR3 is TGTGCCAGCAGCCAGGGTGGCAATAGCTACGAGCAGTACTTC. It translates to CASSQGGNSYEQYF. Filled out from reference TRBV7-3 and TRBJ2-7, the complete variable domain reads GAGVSQTPSNKVTEKGKYVELRCDPISGHTALYWYRQSLGQGPEFLIYFQGTGAADDSGLPNDRFFAVRPEGSVSTLKIQRTERGDSAVYLCASSQGGNSYEQYFGPGTRLTVT.

This chain joins TRBV7-9 and TRBJ2-1; D is unresolved. CDR1 and CDR2 (germline): SEHNR, FQNEAQ (reference sequence). With 5 bases removed from V and 9 bases from J, the gap between germline ends came to 11 bases. This CDR3 spans 12 amino acids. Here the CDR3 reads CASSQYGSEQFF. CDR3 coding DNA: TGTGCCAGCAGCCAGTATGGGTCTGAGCAGTTCTTC. The variable domain in full, with the rest retrieved from reference TRBV7-9 and TRBJ2-1, is DTGVSQNPRHKITKRGQNVTFRCDPISEHNRLYWYRQTLGQGPEFLTYFQNEAQLEKSRLLSDRFSAERPKGSFSTLEIQRTEQGDSAMYLCASSQYGSEQFFGPGTRLTVL.

This clonotype has just a few counts. CDR3 DNA sequence: TGTGCCAGCAGCTCCGACAGGGGAGGCTATGGCTACACCTTC. This codes for CASSSDRGGYGYTF. V is TRBV13 and J is TRBJ1-2, with 8 bases aligning to TRBD1. The length of the CDR3 is 14 residues. V was pared by 4 bases and J by 4 bases, with 5 bases of the junction left unmatched. Germline CDR1 PRHDT, CDR2 FYEKMQ (reference sequence). The whole variable domain, remainder taken from reference TRBV13 and TRBJ1-2, is AAGVIQSPRHLIKEKRETATLKCYPIPRHDTVYWYQQGPGQDPQFLISFYEKMQSDKGSIPDRFSAQQFSDYHSELNMSSLELGDSALYFCASSSDRGGYGYTFGSGTRLTVV.

This clonotype came up many times. The V and J genes are TRBV12-3 or TRBV12-4 and TRBJ2-1; D unclear. Trimming cost V 5 bases and J 8 bases, with 13 bases left between them. CDR3 length equals 13 residues. The CDR3: CASSHETSDEQFF. CDR3 bases: TGTGCCAGCAGTCACGAGACAAGCGATGAGCAGTTCTTC.

This chain connects TRBV29-1 to TRBJ1-1; D not resolved. The germline CDR1 and CDR2 sequences are SQVTM and ANQGSEA. The CDR3 is 13 amino acids. Trimming shortened V by 5 bases and J by 3 bases, and 13 bases separated the two germline ends. Here the CDR3 reads CSVRLGPDTEAFF. The CDR3 coding sequence is TGCAGCGTTCGTTTAGGGCCCGACACTGAAGCTTTCTTT.

In this sample, this clonotype turned up a few times. This chain connects TRBV11-3 to TRBJ1-1; no definite D call. The ends were cut back, 3 bases at V and 8 bases at J, with 10 bases in the middle. The germline V gene has CDR1 SGHNT and CDR2 YENEEA. The CDR3 has 12 residues. The CDR3 sequence is CASSFLVGEAFF. In DNA, the CDR3 is TGTGCCAGCAGCTTTTTGGTAGGAGAAGCTTTCTTT.

Only a few counts were recorded for this clonotype. The rearrangement joins TRBV7-8 to TRBJ2-3, with D uncertain. V dropped 4 bases and J dropped 6 bases, with 5 bases sitting between them. The germline gives CDR1 SGHVS, CDR2 FQNEAQ. The CDR3 runs 11 residues. CDR3 region: CASSWMDTQYF. The DNA for the CDR3 is TGTGCCAGCAGCTGGATGGATACGCAGTATTTT.

In its sample, this clonotype was seen a few times. This chain uses TRBV20-1 with TRBJ2-7; D might be TRBD2 (6 bases). Germline V gives CDR1 DFQATT, CDR2 SNEGSKA (reference sequence). The V end was cut by 3 bases, the J end by 4 bases, with 7 bases between. The CDR3 covers 11 residues. CDR3 sequence reads: CSAREGYEQYF. The CDR3 DNA reads TGCAGTGCTAGGGAGGGGTACGAGCAGTACTTC.

Ten or more counts support this clonotype. The chain carries TRBV7-3 and TRBJ2-7; D is perhaps TRBD1 (6 bases). Trimming cost V 1 base and J 7 bases, with 14 bases left between them. Germline V CDR1 and CDR2: SGHTA, FQGTGA. The CDR3 is 14 residues long. CDR3 sequence reads: CASSLMRYRAEQYF. For the CDR3, the DNA is TGTGCCAGCAGCTTAATGAGGTACAGGGCGGAGCAGTACTTC.

This clonotype was seen many times. The chain links TRBV2 to TRBJ1-1, with a tentative D call TRBD1 (6 bases). Germline CDR1 SNHLY, CDR2 FYNNEI. The CDR3 is made up of 15 amino acids. Trimming shortened V by 6 bases and J by 3 bases, and 17 bases separated the two germline ends. The CDR3 nucleotides read TGTGCCAGCAGCGAAAGGACAGACATGTACACTGAAGCTTTCTTT. Translation gives CASSERTDMYTEAFF. Complete variable domain (other parts from reference TRBV2 and TRBJ1-1): EPEVTQTPSHQVTQMGQEVILRCVPISNHLYFYWYRQILGQKVEFLVSFYNNEISEKSEIFDDQFSVERPDGSNFTLKIRSTKLEDSAMYFCASSERTDMYTEAFFGQGTRLTVV.

This clonotype was detected a few times. The chain uses TRBV7-2 and TRBJ2-3, with 12 positions matching TRBD2. The germline gives CDR1 SGHTA, CDR2 FQGNSA. The CDR3 is 17 amino acids. V shed 4 bases, J shed 2 bases, and the junction held 7 bases outside the gene matches. This chain's CDR3 is CASSSPGLAGFTDTQYF. For the CDR3, the DNA is TGTGCCAGCAGCTCACCGGGACTAGCGGGCTTCACAGATACGCAGTATTTT.

This chain connects TRBV5-1 to TRBJ2-1; no clear D gene. Trimming cost V 4 bases and J 4 bases, with 21 bases left between them. Germline V lookup: CDR1 SGHRS, CDR2 YFSETQ. The CDR3 sequence is 17 residues long. CDR3 sequence reads: CASSHLASKNVYNEQFF. DNA of the CDR3: TGCGCCAGCAGCCACCTCGCCTCGAAGAATGTATACAATGAGCAGTTCTTC.

The CDR3 DNA reads as TGTGCCAGTAGTATAGCATTTCACACTGAAGCTTTCTTT. Protein product: CASSIAFHTEAFF. This chain links TRBV19 with TRBJ1-1; D call uncertain. The germline CDR1 and CDR2 sequences are LNHDA and SQIVND (reference sequence). Trimming removed 1 base at V and 3 bases at J, with 6 bases between. The CDR3 runs to 13 residues.

This clonotype occurred many times. This rearrangement joins TRBV7-9 to TRBJ2-3, with 7 positions matching TRBD2. The CDR3 sequence is 16 residues long. V lost 5 bases, J lost 3 bases, and 11 bases stayed unmatched. Germline CDR1 SEHNR, CDR2 FQNEAQ (reference sequence). The CDR3 loop reads CASSPPAGVITDTQYF. The DNA of the CDR3 is TGTGCCAGCAGCCCACCGGCGGGAGTGATAACAGATACGCAGTATTTT.

The V call is TRBV12-3 or TRBV12-4, the J call TRBJ1-1, with 8 bases fitting TRBD1. V lost 5 bases to trimming and J lost 1 base; unmatched junction nucleotides: 3. This CDR3 spans 14 amino acids. The CDR3 coding sequence is TGTGCCAGCAGTCGCCAGGGGGCGAACACTGAAGCTTTCTTT. It encodes CASSRQGANTEAFF.

There are a few counts of this clonotype. The chain uses TRBV6-1 and TRBJ1-6; no clear D gene. Trimming removed 2 bases from V and 7 bases from J, with 12 bases in between. Germline CDR1 is MNHNS and CDR2 is SASEGT. The CDR3 has 15 amino acids. CDR3 coding DNA: TGTGCCAGCAGTGAATCGGTGTTAGTGAATTCACCCCTCCACTTT. It specifies CASSESVLVNSPLHF.

The chain combines TRBV7-9 with TRBJ2-7; 7 positions match TRBD1. The germline CDR1 and CDR2 sequences are SEHNR and FQNEAQ (reference sequence). There are 15 residues in the CDR3. With V trimmed by 5 bases and J by 0 bases, 7 bases remained unmatched. CDR3 in amino acids: CASSDRDRDSYEQYF. The CDR3 DNA follows: TGTGCCAGCAGCGACCGGGACAGAGACTCCTACGAGCAGTACTTC.

This clonotype was observed a handful of times. The gene calls are TRBV7-9 and TRBJ2-2, with D unclear. Deletions cut 5 bases from V and 6 bases from J, with 10 bases between. Germline-derived CDR1 and CDR2 are SEHNR and FQNEAQ (reference sequence). This CDR3 region has 13 residues. The CDR3 nucleotides read TGTGCCAGCAGCCCCATTTGGTCCGGGGAGCTGTTTTTT. Encoded protein: CASSPIWSGELFF. The full variable domain, in which reference TRBV7-9 and TRBJ2-2 provide the parts outside the CDR3, is DTGVSQNPRHKITKRGQNVTFRCDPISEHNRLYWYRQTLGQGPEFLTYFQNEAQLEKSRLLSDRFSAERPKGSFSTLEIQRTEQGDSAMYLCASSPIWSGELFFGEGSRLTVL.

The CDR3 bases are TGTGCCACCAGCGTTCGGGACAGCAGCTATGGCTACACCTTC. This codes for CATSVRDSSYGYTF. The chain employs TRBV15 and TRBJ1-2, with 7 bases lining up with TRBD1. The CDR3 has 14 amino acids. CDR1 is LNHNV and CDR2 is YYDKDF in the germline V gene (reference sequence). The trim removed 5 bases at V and 4 bases at J, leaving 7 bases unmatched.

Only a few counts were recorded for this clonotype. V is TRBV5-1 and J is TRBJ2-1, with TRBD1 identical over 7 bases. Germline CDR1 SGHRS, CDR2 YFSETQ. The CDR3 is 13 amino acids. The junction had 7 bases not matched to a gene; V was cut back by 4 bases and J by 9 bases. CDR3 amino acids: CASSIGGWGEQFF. The CDR3 DNA reads as TGCGCCAGCAGCATAGGGGGCTGGGGTGAGCAGTTCTTC. The full variable domain, with the rest looked up from reference TRBV5-1 and TRBJ2-1, is KAGVTQTPRYLIKTRGQQVTLSCSPISGHRSVSWYQQTPGQGLQFLFEYFSETQRNKGNFPGRFSGRQFSNSRSEMNVSTLELGDSALYLCASSIGGWGEQFFGPGTRLTVL.

The sample holds many counts of this clonotype. This sequence joins TRBV12-3 or TRBV12-4 and TRBJ1-1, with a weak D call TRBD1 (6 bases). The V and J ends lost 10 bases and 1 base respectively, with 13 bases between them. CDR3 size: 13 residues. The CDR3 loop reads CATARGKNTEAFF. CDR3 bases: TGTGCCACCGCCAGGGGAAAGAACACTGAAGCTTTCTTT.

This clonotype was observed a few times. The chain is built from TRBV9 and TRBJ2-7; possible D gene TRBD2, 5 bases. Germline V gene data show CDR1 as SGDLS and CDR2 as YYNGEE. The CDR3 spans 15 residues. Trimming removed 3 bases from V and 0 bases from J, with 13 bases in between. The CDR3: CASSAQSSGSYEQYF. CDR3 coding DNA: TGTGCCAGCAGCGCCCAGTCCAGCGGCTCCTACGAGCAGTACTTC.

This chain connects TRBV4-1 to TRBJ1-2; D uncertain. V was shortened by 1 base and J by 12 bases, with 15 bases between the two germline ends. Germline values: CDR1 MGHRA, CDR2 YSYEKL. The CDR3 loop spans 13 amino acids. The CDR3, as DNA: TGCGCCAGCAGCCAAGTGGGAAGCGCATTTAACACCTTC. It specifies CASSQVGSAFNTF.

The chain recombines TRBV7-6 with TRBJ2-5, with a weak D call TRBD1 (5 bases). CDR3 length equals 14 residues. Germline lookup yields CDR1 SGHVS and CDR2 FNYEAQ. V lost 5 bases, J lost 2 bases, and 12 bases lay in between. CDR3 nucleotide sequence: TGTGCCAGCAGCCCCCGACAGAGTCAAGAGACCCAGTACTTC. Its translation: CASSPRQSQETQYF.

Only a few counts were recorded for this clonotype. V is TRBV20-1 and J is TRBJ2-7, with TRBD2 as a possible D gene (6 bases). The CDR3 length is 14 residues. V was trimmed by 1 base and J by 6 bases, leaving 16 bases between them. Germline V CDR1 and CDR2: DFQATT, SNEGSKA (reference sequence). CDR3 coding DNA: TGCAGTGCTAGAGGAGGAGAGGACTACGGCGAGCAGTACTTC. Translation gives CSARGGEDYGEQYF.

CDR3 sequence (DNA): TGTGCCAGCAGCGTAGCTACGACTAGCGGGCCTGACACAGATACGCAGTATTTT. This gives the protein CASSVATTSGPDTDTQYF. J is TRBJ2-3 and V is TRBV9, with 10 bases aligning to TRBD2. The CDR3 contains 18 residues. Germline trimming cut 0 bases from V and 2 bases from J; bases unmatched to any gene: 9. Per the germline V gene, CDR1 is SGDLS and CDR2 is YYNGEE. The variable domain in full, with the rest retrieved from reference TRBV9 and TRBJ2-3, is DSGVTQTPKHLITATGQRVTLRCSPRSGDLSVYWYQQSLDQGLQFLIQYYNGEERAKGNILERFSAQQFPDLHSELNLSSLELGDSALYFCASSVATTSGPDTDTQYFGPGTRLTVL.

The rearrangement links TRBV10-3 to TRBJ2-5, with D perhaps matching TRBD2 (6 bases). CDR3 length: 15 residues. CDR1 and CDR2 from the germline V gene are ENHRY and SYGVKD. V lost 10 bases and J 5 bases, leaving 23 bases between the germline ends. The CDR3 nucleotides read TGTGCCACCCATCCCGGGACTCTTCCTTTGGAGACCCAGTACTTC. As protein: CATHPGTLPLETQYF.

This clonotype was seen a few times. The V call is TRBV4-1, the J call TRBJ2-1; D gene ambiguous. The CDR3 extends over 13 amino acids. The V gene's germline CDR1 is MGHRA and CDR2 YSYEKL. V gave up 0 bases and J gave up 7 bases, with 7 bases separating them. In nucleotides, the CDR3 is TGCGCCAGCAGCCAAGATGGGTTTAATGAGCAGTTCTTC. The encoded protein is CASSQDGFNEQFF.